This passage covers 16 T cell receptor beta chains from one sample sequenced in a study of blood T cell repertoires in COVID-19 (dated by TCRdb to the early 2020s). Receptor libraries were prepared by the immunoSEQ multiplex PCR assay. TCRdb took over this immuneACCESS table, retaining in-frame rearrangements with V and J assigned. Such tables are incomplete; in checked studies, under half of the missing clones stem from an unresolved V gene, and the remainder is unexplained. This sample holds roughly 300,000 clones; roughly 90% were observed only once. The top ten clones comprise 5% to 7.5% of the sample. Sequencing used peripheral blood. All receptors derive from a man between 18 and 35 years old who had recovered from COVID-19.

The rearrangement joins TRBV6-2 or TRBV6-3 to TRBJ2-1; 7 bases line up with TRBD1. From germline, CDR1 is MNHEY and CDR2 SVGEGT. This CDR3 region has 16 residues. Trimming removed 4 bases from V and 5 bases from J; junction bases left unmatched: 11. In DNA, the CDR3 is TGTGCCAGCAGTTGGTCGCAAGGGACAGCCCACAATGAGCAGTTCTTC. Protein: CASSWSQGTAHNEQFF.

This chain connects TRBV4-1 to TRBJ1-1; 7 bases are a match to TRBD1. CDR1 and CDR2 (germline): MGHRA, YSYEKL. Germline trimming cut 0 bases from V and 5 bases from J; bases unmatched to any gene: 6. The CDR3 spans 15 residues. The CDR3 sequence is CASSQDSLQGTEAFF. The CDR3 bases are TGCGCCAGCAGCCAAGATTCCCTACAGGGGACTGAAGCTTTCTTT.

The chain joins TRBV18 to TRBJ1-2; D gene uncertain. Germline loops: CDR1 KGHSH, CDR2 LQKENI. Trimming removed 3 bases from V and 5 bases from J, with 4 bases in between. The CDR3 is 11 amino acids. The CDR3 here is CASSPEYGYTF. DNA for the CDR3: TGTGCCAGCTCACCCGAGTATGGCTACACCTTC.

This chain connects TRBV2 to TRBJ2-7; no definite D call. Germline CDR1 and CDR2: SNHLY and FYNNEI. The V end was cut by 4 bases, the J end by 0 bases, with 13 bases between. The CDR3 covers 15 residues. The DNA of the CDR3 is TGTGCCAGCAGTGCCAAGTTGGCTTCCTCCTACGAGCAGTACTTC. This gives the protein CASSAKLASSYEQYF.

The chain links TRBV29-1 to TRBJ2-3; 7 bases map to TRBD2. The V and J ends lost 0 bases and 1 base, in that order; junction bases with no gene match: 4. The CDR3 consists of 15 residues. From germline, CDR1 is SQVTM and CDR2 ANQGSEA. The CDR3 region has the DNA TGCAGCGTTGAAGATGGGGGGGTCCGCACAGATACGCAGTATTTT. This codes for CSVEDGGVRTDTQYF.

V and J are TRBV9 and TRBJ1-2; D not certain. The V end was cut by 3 bases, the J end by 0 bases, with 12 bases between. Per germline, CDR1 SGDLS and CDR2 YYNGEE. CDR3 length equals 15 residues. The DNA of the CDR3 is TGTGCCAGCAGCGCGGAAAGGAGATCTAACTATGGCTACACCTTC. Translating gives CASSAERRSNYGYTF. The entire variable domain, with the rest obtained from reference TRBV9 and TRBJ1-2, is as follows: DSGVTQTPKHLITATGQRVTLRCSPRSGDLSVYWYQQSLDQGLQFLIQYYNGEERAKGNILERFSAQQFPDLHSELNLSSLELGDSALYFCASSAERRSNYGYTFGSGTRLTVV.

The chain joins TRBV5-1 to TRBJ2-4, with 9 bases lining up with TRBD1. Per germline, CDR1 SGHRS and CDR2 YFSETQ. The CDR3 extends over 16 amino acids. The junction had 13 bases not matched to a gene; V was cut back by 4 bases and J by 8 bases. CDR3 amino acids: CASSQTPGQGGDIQYF. DNA for the CDR3: TGCGCCAGCAGCCAAACCCCGGGACAGGGTGGGGACATTCAGTACTTC.

The rearrangement uses TRBV3-1 (or the pseudogene TRBV3-2) and TRBJ1-3, with 9 bases that match TRBD1. V was clipped by 4 bases and J by 0 bases; unmatched bases: 7. Per the germline V gene, CDR1 is LGHDT and CDR2 is YNNKEL (reference sequence). This CDR3 spans 17 amino acids. CDR3 loop: CASSPTGTGSSGNTIYF. Written as DNA, the CDR3 is TGTGCCAGCAGCCCTACCGGGACAGGGAGCTCTGGAAACACCATATATTTT.

V and J are TRBV9 and TRBJ1-1, with 8 nucleotides matching TRBD1. This CDR3 contains 15 residues. The junction had 7 bases not matched to a gene; V was cut back by 3 bases and J by 3 bases. Germline CDR1 is SGDLS and CDR2 is YYNGEE. As DNA, the CDR3 is TGTGCCAGCAGCGCCGGACAGGGCCTGGACACTGAAGCTTTCTTT. It yields the protein CASSAGQGLDTEAFF. Combining the CDR3 with reference TRBV9 and TRBJ1-1 gives the whole variable domain DSGVTQTPKHLITATGQRVTLRCSPRSGDLSVYWYQQSLDQGLQFLIQYYNGEERAKGNILERFSAQQFPDLHSELNLSSLELGDSALYFCASSAGQGLDTEAFFGQGTRLTVV.

Comment on this clone: The sample has other DNA sequences that encode this CDR3 too. This chain connects TRBV7-9 to TRBJ2-7; 8 bases line up with TRBD1. The V segment lost 6 bases and the J segment 3 bases; nucleotides outside the gene matches: 7. CDR1 is SEHNR and CDR2 is FQNEAQ in the germline V gene (reference sequence). There are 14 residues in the CDR3. CDR3 nucleotide sequence: TGTGCCAGCAGTCCTAGGGACAGGAACTACGAGCAGTACTTC. Amino acid sequence: CASSPRDRNYEQYF.

The chain carries TRBV5-1 and TRBJ2-1; D is uncertain. CDR3 length equals 15 residues. Germline V gives CDR1 SGHRS, CDR2 YFSETQ. V was cut by 0 bases and J by 3 bases, with 10 bases left in between. The CDR3 reads CASSLDPEHYNEQFF. DNA of the CDR3: TGCGCCAGCAGCTTGGACCCGGAGCACTACAATGAGCAGTTCTTC.

This chain joins TRBV7-8 and TRBJ1-1, with 9 bases fitting TRBD1. This CDR3 contains 17 residues. Germline assignment: CDR1 SGHVS and CDR2 FQNEAQ. Germline trimming cut 2 bases from V and 2 bases from J; bases unmatched to any gene: 9. CDR3 sequence (DNA): TGTGCCAGCAGCTTACCCTTGAGACAGGGGGTTAACACTGAAGCTTTCTTT. Its protein is CASSLPLRQGVNTEAFF.

CDR3 loop: CASSETGPSTNEKLFF. The CDR3 DNA is TGTGCCAGCAGTGAAACAGGCCCCTCAACTAATGAAAAACTGTTTTTT. The J gene is TRBJ1-4, the V gene TRBV25-1, with a possible D match to TRBD1 (5 bases). CDR3 size: 16 residues. Trimming stripped 2 bases from V and 0 bases from J, with 10 bases between. Germline CDR1 and CDR2: MGHDK and SYGVNS.

The chain uses TRBV5-1 and TRBJ2-1; 7 nucleotides match TRBD2. After removal of 4 bases from V and 3 bases from J, the junction contained 13 bases not matched to a gene. This CDR3 region has 17 residues. Per germline, CDR1 SGHRS and CDR2 YFSETQ. The CDR3 nucleotides are TGCGCCAGCAGCCTCTTCGTCCAGCGGGAAGTCTACAATGAGCAGTTCTTC. As protein: CASSLFVQREVYNEQFF. Looking up the rest from reference TRBV5-1 and TRBJ2-1 gives the full variable domain: KAGVTQTPRYLIKTRGQQVTLSCSPISGHRSVSWYQQTPGQGLQFLFEYFSETQRNKGNFPGRFSGRQFSNSRSEMNVSTLELGDSALYLCASSLFVQREVYNEQFFGPGTRLTVL.

This clone was counted a single time. J is TRBJ1-1 and V is TRBV2; no reliable D call. The CDR3 has 13 residues. Trimming shortened V by 4 bases and J by 8 bases, and 14 bases separated the two germline ends. Germline CDR1 reads SNHLY; CDR2 reads FYNNEI. The CDR3 region is CASSVRDTSEAFF. CDR3 bases: TGTGCCAGCAGTGTTCGTGACACCAGCGAAGCTTTCTTT.

This sequence joins TRBV5-1 and TRBJ1-4; perhaps TRBD1 as D (5 bases). Germline V gene lookup returns CDR1 SGHRS and CDR2 YFSETQ. The CDR3 contains 15 residues. Trimming left V 3 bases short and J 7 bases short, with 16 bases between. The CDR3 spells CASSSLSGGGEKLFF. CDR3 nucleotide sequence: TGCGCCAGCAGCTCCCTGAGCGGGGGGGGTGAAAAACTGTTTTTT.